This T cell receptor (beta chain) stems from a study of CD8 T cells in ankylosing spondylitis. TCRdb passed the 5' RACE reads through MiXCR, listing each CDR3 protein once. The sample has 200,000 to 300,000 distinct CDR3 sequences, about 11% seen once; the top ten hold 6% to 8.5%. This clonotype was seen ten or more times. The CDR3 spans 15 residues. The germline V gene encodes CDR1 MNHEY and CDR2 SMNVEV (reference sequence). The V and J ends lost 2 bases and 4 bases respectively, with 12 bases between them. Specimen: blood, either unsorted or a sorted T cell fraction (not recorded which). The clonotype was recovered from a male donor with ankylosing spondylitis or in good health (not recorded which). The rearrangement joins TRBV27 to TRBJ2-1, with a possible D match to TRBD1 (6 bases). Here the CDR3 reads CASSLQGSLYNEQFF. The DNA for the CDR3 is TGTGCCAGCAGTTTACAGGGGTCCCTGTACAATGAGCAGTTCTTC.